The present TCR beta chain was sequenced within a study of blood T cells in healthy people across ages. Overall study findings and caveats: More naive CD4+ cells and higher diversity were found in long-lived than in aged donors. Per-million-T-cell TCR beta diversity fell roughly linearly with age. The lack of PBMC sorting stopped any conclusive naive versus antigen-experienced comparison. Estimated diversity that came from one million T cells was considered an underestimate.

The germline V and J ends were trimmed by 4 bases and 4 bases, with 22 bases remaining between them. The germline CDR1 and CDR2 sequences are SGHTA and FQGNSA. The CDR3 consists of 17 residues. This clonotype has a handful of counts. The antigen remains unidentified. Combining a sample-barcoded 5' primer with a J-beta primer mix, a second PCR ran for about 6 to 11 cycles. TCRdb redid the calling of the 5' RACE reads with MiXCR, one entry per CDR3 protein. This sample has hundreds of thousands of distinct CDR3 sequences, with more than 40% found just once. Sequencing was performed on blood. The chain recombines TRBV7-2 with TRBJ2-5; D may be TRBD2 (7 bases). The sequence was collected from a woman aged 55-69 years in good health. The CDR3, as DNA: TGTGCCAGCAGCTCCCTTAGCGGAGGGGGGGTTAGAGAGACCCAGTACTTC. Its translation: CASSSLSGGGVRETQYF.